This T cell receptor beta chain was captured in a study of molecular identifiers for immune sequencing clone quantification. Study observations and caveats: The share of molecules held by clones above 20 RNA copies was over 98% in effector cells and under 1% in naive cells.

To note about this clonotype: Its cognate antigen is unknown.

Previously described methods and listed TCR primers were used for bulk TCR libraries. MiXCR, applied by TCRdb to the PCR reads, yields one record per CDR3 protein. This sample has fewer than 75,000 distinct CDR3 sequences; 17% occur once, and the top ten carry about 1.5%. There are 19 residues in the CDR3. V was pared by 1 base and J by 3 bases, with 14 bases of the junction left unmatched. The germline CDR1 and CDR2 sequences are DFQATT and SNEGSKA (reference sequence). Sorting selected naive CD8 T cells with a CD8+CD4-CCR7+CD45RA+ phenotype. The rearrangement joins TRBV20-1 to TRBJ2-1, with 11 bases identical to TRBD1. The sequence came from a human donor in good health. Some libraries in this study had Jurkat cell RNA spiked in. The specimen sequenced was naive CD8+ T cells from blood, with Jurkat cell RNA spiked in. The subset here: FACS-sorted CD8+CD4-CCR7+CD45RA+ naive T cells. CDR3 protein: CSARGLDRGRQVSYNEQFF. CDR3 nucleotides: TGCAGTGCTAGAGGTTTGGACAGGGGGCGCCAAGTCAGCTACAATGAGCAGTTCTTC.